Below, 3 T cell receptor beta chains from the same sample are listed, as sequenced in a study of cytomegalovirus exposure and HLA in healthy donors. It was with 60 Vbeta and 13 Jbeta primers that the PCR ran. Generated by immunoSEQ multiplex PCR, the TCRdb table keeps only in-frame clones and is missing some. The sample contains roughly 190,000 clones, over 80% of which appear only once. Sample: PBMCs. Receptors were obtained from a man aged 35 to 55 in good health and CMV-seropositive.

The CDR3 DNA follows: TGCGCCAGCAGCTCGGTCTCCTACGAGCAGTACTTC. Amino acids: CASSSVSYEQYF. This chain links TRBV5-1 with TRBJ2-7; D is unresolved. This CDR3 is 12 amino acids long. V gave up 3 bases and J gave up 0 bases, with 4 bases separating them. Germline CDR1 SGHRS, CDR2 YFSETQ.

This rearrangement joins TRBV7-3 to TRBJ2-3; D perhaps matches TRBD2 (5 bases). V shed 6 bases and J shed 2 bases, with 9 bases lying between them. The CDR3 sequence is 13 residues long. Germline lookup yields CDR1 SGHTA and CDR2 FQGTGA. In DNA form, the CDR3 reads TGTGCCAGCAGTTCCGACTACACAGATACGCAGTATTTT. Protein sequence: CASSSDYTDTQYF.

The rearrangement links TRBV27 to TRBJ1-2; no clear D gene. The V end lost 11 bases, the J end lost 4 bases, and 14 bases lay between the germline ends. CDR1 is MNHEY, CDR2 SMNVEV, per germline (reference sequence). This CDR3 contains 12 residues. CDR3 region: CAVHRGGYGYTF. CDR3 DNA: TGTGCCGTCCACCGGGGTGGCTATGGCTACACCTTC.